A selection of T cell receptor beta chains follows, all from one sample in a study of early T cells in non-severe SARS-CoV-2 infection. TCRdb reprocessed the 5' RACE reads via MiXCR and lists one record per CDR3 protein. This sample has 70,000 to 95,000 distinct CDR3 sequences, with about 14% found just once. The specimen sequenced was whole blood. All receptors derive from an adult who was a healthcare worker with PCR-confirmed SARS-CoV-2 infection or an uninfected control (not recorded which). Each CDR3 is given with its conserved first and last residue. D genes are given only for firm matches. Expanded clones get a size class; other rows say once, few or many, or leave the size out.

d_gene: NA; v_gene: TRBV30; j_gene: TRBJ2-1; abundance: many; CDR3nt: TGTGCCGTGGAGTACACGAGCTCCTACAATGAGCAGTTCTTC; CDR3aa: CAVEYTSSYNEQFF
d_gene: NA; v_gene: TRBV6-1; j_gene: TRBJ2-5; abundance: NA; CDR3nt: TGTGCCAGCAGTGAACTCGGCAGCATCCAAGAGACCCAGTACTTC; CDR3aa: CASSELGSIQETQYF
d_gene: NA; v_gene: TRBV7-2; j_gene: TRBJ2-6; abundance: NA; CDR3nt: TGTGCCAGCAGCCAGGGGGGAGGGGCCAACGTCCGGACTTTC; CDR3aa: CASSQGGGANVRTF
d_gene: NA; v_gene: TRBV6-1; j_gene: TRBJ2-6; abundance: few; CDR3nt: TGTGCCAGCAGTGCATCTTTTCTCGGGGCCAACGTCCTGACTTTC; CDR3aa: CASSASFLGANVLTF
d_gene: TRBD1; v_gene: TRBV27; j_gene: TRBJ2-2; abundance: NA; CDR3nt: TGTGCCAGCAGTGGACCCAGCAGACAGGGGGTTACCGGGGAGCTGTTTTTT; CDR3aa: CASSGPSRQGVTGELFF
d_gene: TRBD1; v_gene: TRBV7-2; j_gene: TRBJ2-1; abundance: many; CDR3nt: TGTGCCAGCAGCTCCCGACAGGGCCACTACAATGAGCAGTTCTTC; CDR3aa: CASSSRQGHYNEQFF
d_gene: TRBD1; v_gene: TRBV10-2; j_gene: TRBJ1-2; abundance: few; CDR3nt: TGCGCCAGCAGTGAGTGGCAGGGGGCAAACTATGGCTACACCTTC; CDR3aa: CASSEWQGANYGYTF
d_gene: NA; v_gene: TRBV29-1; j_gene: TRBJ2-3; abundance: many; CDR3nt: TGCAGCGTGAGGAAGGGCAGCAACACAGATACGCAGTATTTT; CDR3aa: CSVRKGSNTDTQYF
d_gene: NA; v_gene: TRBV6-2/TRBV6-3; j_gene: TRBJ2-5; abundance: NA; CDR3nt: TGTGCCAGCAGTTATAGCTGGCCTCAAGAGACCCAGTACTTC; CDR3aa: CASSYSWPQETQYF
d_gene: NA; v_gene: TRBV5-6; j_gene: TRBJ1-5; abundance: NA; CDR3nt: TGTGCCAGCAGCCTCAATAATCAGCCCCAGCATTTT; CDR3aa: CASSLNNQPQHF
d_gene: NA; v_gene: TRBV2; j_gene: TRBJ2-5; abundance: NA; CDR3nt: TGTGCCAGCGCCCCGACGTTCCAAGAGACCCAGTACTTC; CDR3aa: CASAPTFQETQYF
d_gene: NA; v_gene: TRBV12-3/TRBV12-4; j_gene: TRBJ1-6; abundance: few; CDR3nt: TGTGCCAGCAGTTTACGCCTAACACCCCTCCACTTT; CDR3aa: CASSLRLTPLHF
d_gene: NA; v_gene: TRBV20-1; j_gene: TRBJ2-5; abundance: many; CDR3nt: TGCAGTGCTAGAGATCGATCGGGGCCTTATGCGGCCCAGTACTTC; CDR3aa: CSARDRSGPYAAQYF
d_gene: NA; v_gene: TRBV4-2; j_gene: TRBJ2-3; abundance: few; CDR3nt: TGTGCCAGCAGCTCCCTGGCCGGCCCAGATACGCAGTATTTT; CDR3aa: CASSSLAGPDTQYF
d_gene: NA; v_gene: TRBV20-1; j_gene: TRBJ1-6; abundance: few; CDR3nt: TGCAGTGCAACACAGGGTTTTGATTCACCCCTCCACTTT; CDR3aa: CSATQGFDSPLHF
d_gene: TRBD1; v_gene: TRBV2; j_gene: TRBJ2-1; abundance: NA; CDR3nt: TGTGCCAGCAGTGATTACAGGGGCGTTTCAAGAGTTAATGAGCAGTTCTTC; CDR3aa: CASSDYRGVSRVNEQFF
d_gene: NA; v_gene: TRBV12-3/TRBV12-4; j_gene: TRBJ2-4; abundance: few; CDR3nt: TGTGCCAGCAGTTTTCGCGGACAGTCTAAAAACATTCAGTACTTC; CDR3aa: CASSFRGQSKNIQYF
d_gene: NA; v_gene: TRBV24-1; j_gene: TRBJ2-1; abundance: many; CDR3nt: TGTGCCACCAGTGACTGGGACAAAGTGAATGAGCAGTTCTTC; CDR3aa: CATSDWDKVNEQFF
d_gene: TRBD1; v_gene: TRBV28; j_gene: TRBJ1-5; abundance: many; CDR3nt: TGTGCCAGCAGTCCCCCAGGGACAGGGGGCAATCAGCCCCAGCATTTT; CDR3aa: CASSPPGTGGNQPQHF
d_gene: NA; v_gene: TRBV30; j_gene: TRBJ1-2; abundance: many; CDR3nt: TGTGCCTGGAGCGGACAAGGGCTACGGGGCTACACCTTC; CDR3aa: CAWSGQGLRGYTF
d_gene: NA; v_gene: TRBV6-1; j_gene: TRBJ2-5; abundance: NA; CDR3nt: TGTGCCAGCAGAATATTAGCTGGGGGCGCCCAAGAGACCCAGTACTTC; CDR3aa: CASRILAGGAQETQYF
d_gene: TRBD1; v_gene: TRBV7-9; j_gene: TRBJ1-4; abundance: few; CDR3nt: TGTGCCAGCAGCTTAGACGGGAGTTCAGGGGGTAATGAAAAACTGTTTTTT; CDR3aa: CASSLDGSSGGNEKLFF
d_gene: NA; v_gene: TRBV29-1; j_gene: TRBJ2-5; abundance: many; CDR3nt: TGCAGCGTTGGAGAAGAGACCCAGTACTTC; CDR3aa: CSVGEETQYF
d_gene: NA; v_gene: TRBV7-9; j_gene: TRBJ1-1; abundance: NA; CDR3nt: TGTGCCAGCAGCCCTCGTAACCCCGAGGGTACTGAAGCTTTCTTT; CDR3aa: CASSPRNPEGTEAFF
d_gene: NA; v_gene: TRBV6-1; j_gene: TRBJ2-5; abundance: many; CDR3nt: TGTGCCAGCAACCGTTTGGGGAAAGAGACCCAGTACTTC; CDR3aa: CASNRLGKETQYF
d_gene: TRBD1; v_gene: TRBV6-5; j_gene: TRBJ1-4; abundance: NA; CDR3nt: TGTGCCAGCAGTTACTCGTGGACAGGGGTGGACAGTGAAAAACTGTTTTTT; CDR3aa: CASSYSWTGVDSEKLFF
d_gene: NA; v_gene: TRBV29-1; j_gene: TRBJ2-1; abundance: few; CDR3nt: TGCAGCGCAGTTGACAGGTTTCCCTACAATGAGCAGTTCTTC; CDR3aa: CSAVDRFPYNEQFF
d_gene: NA; v_gene: TRBV9; j_gene: TRBJ2-2; abundance: NA; CDR3nt: TGTGCCAGCAGCCCGAGTGGGGGAAACACCGGGGAGCTGTTTTTT; CDR3aa: CASSPSGGNTGELFF
d_gene: TRBD1; v_gene: TRBV6-1; j_gene: TRBJ1-6; abundance: many; CDR3nt: TGTGCCAGCAGTGGGGGACAGAATTCACCCCTCCACTTT; CDR3aa: CASSGGQNSPLHF
d_gene: NA; v_gene: TRBV9; j_gene: TRBJ1-1; abundance: few; CDR3nt: TGTGCCAGCAGCGTGACCCTGAACACTGAAGCTTTCTTT; CDR3aa: CASSVTLNTEAFF
d_gene: TRBD1; v_gene: TRBV6-6; j_gene: TRBJ2-1; abundance: NA; CDR3nt: TGTGCCAGCAAGGGGGCGGGCTACAATGAGCAGTTCTTC; CDR3aa: CASKGAGYNEQFF
d_gene: NA; v_gene: TRBV20-1; j_gene: TRBJ2-5; abundance: NA; CDR3nt: TGCAGTGCTAGGGTGGGGCGCGAGACCCAGTACTTC; CDR3aa: CSARVGRETQYF
d_gene: TRBD1; v_gene: TRBV28; j_gene: TRBJ1-1; abundance: NA; CDR3nt: TGTGCCAGCAGAAGACAGGGCACTGAAGCTTTCTTT; CDR3aa: CASRRQGTEAFF
d_gene: NA; v_gene: TRBV4-1; j_gene: TRBJ1-4; abundance: many; CDR3nt: TGCGCCAGCAGCTCAACCGGGACGGTTAATGAAAAACTGTTTTTT; CDR3aa: CASSSTGTVNEKLFF
d_gene: NA; v_gene: TRBV12-3/TRBV12-4; j_gene: TRBJ2-1; abundance: NA; CDR3nt: TGTGCCAGCACCCACCCTCTGGACAATGAGCAGTTCTTC; CDR3aa: CASTHPLDNEQFF
d_gene: NA; v_gene: TRBV27; j_gene: TRBJ1-1; abundance: many; CDR3nt: TGTGCCAGCAGAAGTCCCGCGACTGAAGCTTTCTTT; CDR3aa: CASRSPATEAFF
d_gene: NA; v_gene: TRBV6-1; j_gene: TRBJ1-1; abundance: few; CDR3nt: TGTGCCAGCATTAGGACAAAGAACACTGAAGCTTTCTTT; CDR3aa: CASIRTKNTEAFF
d_gene: NA; v_gene: TRBV20-1; j_gene: TRBJ1-4; abundance: few; CDR3nt: TGCAGTCCCTCGGGACGGGAGATTGCAACTAATGAAAAACTGTTTTTT; CDR3aa: CSPSGREIATNEKLFF
d_gene: TRBD1; v_gene: TRBV6-1; j_gene: TRBJ1-2; abundance: few; CDR3nt: TGTGCCAGCAGTGGGCGGACAGGGAACTATGGCTACACCTTC; CDR3aa: CASSGRTGNYGYTF
d_gene: NA; v_gene: TRBV11-2; j_gene: TRBJ1-2; abundance: NA; CDR3nt: TGTGCCAGCAGCCCGGGGGATGAGAATGGCTACACCTTC; CDR3aa: CASSPGDENGYTF